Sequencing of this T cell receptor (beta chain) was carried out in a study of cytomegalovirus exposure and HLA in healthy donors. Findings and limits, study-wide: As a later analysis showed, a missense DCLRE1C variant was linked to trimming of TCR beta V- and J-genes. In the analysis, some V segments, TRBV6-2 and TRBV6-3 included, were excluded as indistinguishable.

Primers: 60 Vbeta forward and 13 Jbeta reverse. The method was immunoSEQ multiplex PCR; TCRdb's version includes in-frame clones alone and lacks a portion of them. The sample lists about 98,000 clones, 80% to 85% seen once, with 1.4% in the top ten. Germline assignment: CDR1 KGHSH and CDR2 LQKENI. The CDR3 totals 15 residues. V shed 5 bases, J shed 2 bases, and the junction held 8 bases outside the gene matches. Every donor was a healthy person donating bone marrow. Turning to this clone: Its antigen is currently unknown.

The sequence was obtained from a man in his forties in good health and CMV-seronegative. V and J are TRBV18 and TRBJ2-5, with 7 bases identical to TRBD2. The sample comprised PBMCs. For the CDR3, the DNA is TGTGCCAGCTCAGAGTATTGGGGGGGACAAGAGACCCAGTACTTC. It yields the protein CASSEYWGGQETQYF. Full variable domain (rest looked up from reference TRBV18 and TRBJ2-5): NAGVMQNPRHLVRRRGQEARLRCSPMKGHSHVYWYRQLPEEGLKFMVYLQKENIIDESGMPKERFSAEFPKEGPSILRIQQVVRGDSAAYFCASSEYWGGQETQYFGPGTRLLVL.